The text below deals with one T cell receptor beta chain. This record comes from a study of control samples from healthy donors and cancer patients. Germline lookup yields CDR1 SGHDT and CDR2 YYEEEE. This CDR3 region has 14 residues. The V segment lost 1 base and the J segment 7 bases; nucleotides outside the gene matches: 4. Sequencing used immunoSEQ multiplex PCR; TCRdb keeps in-frame clones, though not all of them. Here the sample spans about 110,000 clones, less than 95% being singletons. This chain uses TRBV5-6 with TRBJ1-4; 7 nucleotides align to TRBD1. The sequenced sample was blood. This clonotype was sampled from a human donor in good health. The donor label of this sample is uncertain. The CDR3 DNA sequence: TGTGCCAGCAGCTTGATGACAGGGTTTGAAAAACTGTTTTTT. This encodes CASSLMTGFEKLFF.